The entry below describes one T cell receptor beta chain. Its specificity is unknown. The sample belongs to a study of T cell responses to AZD1222 COVID-19 vaccine. J was trimmed by 5 bases and V by 4 bases; bases with no gene match: 5. This CDR3 has 14 residues. Germline lookup yields CDR1 SGHVS and CDR2 FQNEAQ. Assay: immunoSEQ multiplex PCR; the TCRdb copy retains only in-frame clones and omits some. The repertoire holds some 130,000 clones, with more than 90% as singletons. Study-wide findings and caveats: Clonal diversity was possibly underestimated, and white British individuals and females predominated among donors. Reportedly, nearly half of unique spike TCRs recognized epitopes outside B.1.351/B.1.1.7 mutations. Two AZD1222 doses significantly raised spike-specific TCR breadth and depth over controls.

V gene TRBV7-8 combines with J gene TRBJ1-1, with 9 positions matching TRBD1. The sample was peripheral blood, taken 28 days after the second AZD1222 dose. This TCR came from an adult who received the AZD1222 COVID-19 vaccine. The CDR3 region has the DNA TGTGCCAGCAGCTCCACAGGGGGCAGGACTGAAGCTTTCTTT. The encoded protein is CASSSTGGRTEAFF.